This T cell receptor (beta chain) was profiled in a study of T cells in Graves' hyperthyroidism and ophthalmopathy (dated 2019 in TCRdb). In terms of the full investigation: Peripheral blood samples were taken at the time of initial diagnosis, prior to any treatment. To identify TCR V-J signatures that set the groups apart, the researchers used a discovery cohort of about a hundred patients, made up of 40 to 45 with Graves' ophthalmopathy and some 60 with stable Graves' hyperthyroidism. Prospective prediction of ophthalmopathy was tested in an independent validation cohort of approximately 18 hyperthyroidism patients and roughly 16 patients who later progressed to ophthalmopathy. The 95 to 100 discovery patients were randomly divided into training and test sets at a 7:3 ratio. In more than 5 Graves' hyperthyroidism patients, the study also compared T-cell repertoires from thyroid tissue with T-cell repertoires from blood. After blood sampling, hyperthyroidism patients were treated with methimazole at a starting dose of 30 mg daily, and ophthalmopathy patients were treated with high-dose intravenous methylprednisolone. TCR Vbeta CDR3 sequencing of 120 to 150 peripheral blood samples (roughly 43 ophthalmopathy, roughly 72 hyperthyroidism and approximately 17 progressor patients) is reported in the paper.

This clonotype was picked up many times. The specificity of this receptor is unknown. Base qualities are not recorded, but no much larger clone differs from it by a single base. Ophthalmopathy patients had moderately to severely active disease, Clinical Activity Score of at least 3, NOSPECS grade of at least 4, and duration under 3 months. Exclusion was applied to patients with uncontrolled infections, other autoimmune diseases, pregnancy or lactation. Diagnoses were established on the basis of clinical symptoms, serum thyroxine and TRAb, thyroid ultrasound, and orbital computed tomography. PBMCs were separated from 8 to 10 ml of fresh peripheral blood using Ficoll-Paque density gradient centrifugation. Total RNA was extracted with Trizol reagent, and quality was checked on an Agilent 2100 Bioanalyzer. The CDR3 has 15 amino acids, counting the end cysteine and phenylalanine. CDR3 DNA only is kept here, 45 bases in frame from base 1. Via the germline V gene, CDR1 is SQVTM and CDR2 ANQGSEA. Germline trimming amounts to 7 bases on V and 0 bases on J, with 8 as the count of junction bases outside the gene matches.

What the authors observed across the whole study: Most expanded thyroid clonotypes (frequency above 0.001) were also detected in blood, a finding suggesting that blood repertoires may reflect thyroid immune responses. During validation, the model predicted progression to ophthalmopathy a median of approximately 6.5 months ahead of onset, with almost 71% sensitivity and roughly 72% specificity. No statistical method was used to set the sample size in advance, and investigators knew the group allocation. Ophthalmopathy was separated from stable hyperthyroidism by a 13 V-J signature model, with roughly 88% sensitivity and roughly 84% specificity obtained in cross-validation and 80%/75% obtained in testing.

TCR beta CDR3 regions were amplified from RNA transcripts. A first-round RT-PCR of the TCR CDR3 used the HTBI primer set with the Qiagen OneStep RT-PCR kit. Libraries were constructed in a second round of multiplex PCR, after which size selection and purification were carried out. Sequencing of the libraries was done on an Illumina HiSeq2000 using paired-end 100 bp reads. For the original study's pipeline: Raw data were processed with SOAPnuke, discarding reads with adapters, uncalled bases, mean Phred below 15, or no exact constant-primer or identifier match. High-quality paired reads were merged with COPE v1.2.5, and unique nucleotide sequences were defined as clonotypes. Clonotypes were aligned to IMGT TRBV, TRBD and TRBJ reference segments using MiTCR v1.1. The analysis was restricted to V-J combinations with a frequency above 0.0001, which together covered 99% to 99.2% of the repertoires. The TCS score was defined as the ratio of F50 (clonal expansion) to E x V (chaos), calculated using BLOSUM62-based TCRdist between CDR3 peptides within each V-J. Welch's t-statistics and random forest reduced 514 V-J features to some 14, which were used in a naive Bayes classifier (R e1071). The public reads were reprocessed in TCRdb via fastp at Q25 and MiXCR, keeping in-frame beta chains. Duplicate CDR3 protein sequences are folded into a single record with the most common DNA and genes. The V and J calls here are based on TCRdb, not the publication. The sample has a few hundred thousand distinct CDR3 sequences on record, 12% to 15% of them singletons. The ten largest clones represent roughly a fifth of the sample.

Sample: blood. The receptor chain draws on TRBV29-1 and TRBJ1-1; TRBD1 lines up with 10 middle nucleotides. The TCR sequence derives from a woman aged 60-75 years with Graves' ophthalmopathy. In nucleotides, the sequence is TGCAGCGGGAAAAGGGACAGGGGAGTGAACACTGAAGCTTTCTTT. Translated, this is CSGKRDRGVNTEAFF.